A single sample is the source of the 25 T cell receptor beta chains below, sequenced in a study of OX40 agonist ivuxolimab in advanced cancers. This table comes from immunoSEQ multiplex PCR, and its TCRdb copy is limited to in-frame clones, with some not included. The sample lists about 5,100 clones; over 60% were seen once. This specimen was CD4+ or CD8+ T cells sorted from blood, taken in a trial of the OX40 agonist ivuxolimab. The receptor set was obtained from an adult with an advanced solid tumor such as melanoma, head and neck, liver or kidney cancer.

Regarding this clone: The sample contains more than one DNA sequence encoding this CDR3. V usage is TRBV6-5 and J usage is TRBJ2-7; the D is unclear. CDR1 MNHEY and CDR2 SVGAGI come from the germline V gene. The CDR3 consists of 14 residues. Trimming left V 2 bases short and J 2 bases short, with 10 bases between. CDR3 residues: CASSYGRKPYEQYF. CDR3 DNA: TGTGCCAGCAGTTACGGACGGAAGCCCTACGAGCAGTACTTC.

As concerns this clone: A far larger clone lies a single base away; this is likely a read error. Additional DNA sequences in this sample encode the identical CDR3. This chain links TRBV7-9 with TRBJ2-5; 7 bases line up with TRBD2. Trimming cost V 5 bases and J 3 bases; bases outside gene matches: 6. The germline gives CDR1 SEHNR, CDR2 FQNEAQ (reference sequence). This CDR3 region has 14 residues. In nucleotides, the CDR3 is TGTGCCAGCAGCCCCGGGACTACGGAAGAGACCCAGTACTTC. Translating it yields CASSPGTTEETQYF.

The genes are TRBV28 and TRBJ1-6; D is unresolved. The V and J ends lost 1 base and 18 bases respectively, with 16 bases between them. The germline V gene has CDR1 MDHEN and CDR2 SYDVKM. This CDR3 has 13 amino acids. The CDR3 bases are TGTGCCAGCAGTTTATTCTCCCTTAATTCACCCCACTTT. Protein sequence: CASSLFSLNSPHF. Variable domain in full (rest from reference TRBV28 and TRBJ1-6): DVKVTQSSRYLVKRTGEKVFLECVQDMDHENMFWYRQDPGLGLRLIYFSYDVKMKEKGDIPEGYSVSREKKERFSLILESASTNQTSMYLCASSLFSLNSPHFGNGTRLTVT.

The gene calls are TRBV11-1 and TRBJ1-1; D gene ambiguous. Germline V gene data show CDR1 as SGHAT and CDR2 as FQDESV (reference sequence). Trimming stripped 1 base from V and 11 bases from J, with 14 bases between. This CDR3 comprises 13 residues. The CDR3 sequence: CASSLGVWVGAFF. The DNA of the CDR3 is TGTGCCAGCAGCTTAGGTGTGTGGGTTGGGGCTTTCTTT.

This clone was seen a few times. V is TRBV5-8 and J is TRBJ1-4; 7 positions match TRBD1. The germline V gene encodes CDR1 SGHTS and CDR2 YDEGEE. V gave up 4 bases and J gave up 8 bases; unmatched junction bases: 8. The CDR3 is 14 amino acids. The CDR3 region is CASSRGTVREKLFF. DNA of the CDR3: TGTGCCAGCAGCCGAGGGACAGTACGGGAAAAACTGTTTTTT.

This clone came up a few times. CDR3 loop: CASSQGWTGGTEAFF. The CDR3 nucleotides read TGCGCCAGCAGCCAAGGTTGGACAGGGGGAACTGAAGCTTTCTTT. V and J are TRBV4-1 and TRBJ1-1; 10 bases fit TRBD1. J gave up 5 bases and V 1 base, and 4 bases lay outside the gene matches. Germline values: CDR1 MGHRA, CDR2 YSYEKL. The CDR3 contains 15 residues.

The sample holds a few counts of this clone. The V and J genes are TRBV5-8 and TRBJ2-4, with 7 bases lining up with TRBD2. V shed 0 bases and J 2 bases; nucleotides not matched to a gene: 5. This CDR3 contains 16 residues. CDR1 SGHTS and CDR2 YDEGEE come from the germline V gene. In DNA, the CDR3 is TGTGCCAGCAGCTTGGCCATGGGGGGGACCAAAAACATTCAGTACTTC. Encoded protein: CASSLAMGGTKNIQYF.

This clone occurred a few times. This sequence joins TRBV5-1 and TRBJ2-1, with D perhaps TRBD2 (7 bases). The CDR3 length is 15 residues. The V end was cut by 4 bases, the J end by 7 bases, with 18 bases between. The germline CDR1 and CDR2 sequences are SGHRS and YFSETQ. CDR3 DNA sequence: TGCGCCAGCAGCGCCGGAGGGGGGGCAGCTAATGAGCAGTTCTTC. Its protein product is CASSAGGGAANEQFF.

This clone was detected only a few times. This sequence joins TRBV9 and TRBJ2-7; the match to TRBD1 covers 9 bases. V trimming: 3 bases; J trimming: 3 bases; junction bases outside the gene matches: 4. Germline lookup yields CDR1 SGDLS and CDR2 YYNGEE. This CDR3 contains 14 residues. The CDR3 reads CASSAGTGNYEQYF. The CDR3 DNA follows: TGTGCCAGCAGCGCAGGGACAGGGAACTACGAGCAGTACTTC.

The CDR3, as DNA: TGCGCCAGCAGCCGAGATGAGGGGGCCGCAGATACGCAGTATTTT. Its protein product is CASSRDEGAADTQYF. The rearrangement links TRBV4-3 to TRBJ2-3, with 7 positions matching TRBD1. Germline V lookup: CDR1 LGHNA, CDR2 YSLEER. CDR3 size: 15 residues. Trimming removed 4 bases from V and 4 bases from J; junction bases left unmatched: 8.

Within the sample, this clone is medium-sized. The CDR3 spells CASASQRNTEAFF. The CDR3 bases are TGCGCCAGCGCCTCACAGAGGAACACTGAAGCTTTCTTT. The chain links TRBV4-1 to TRBJ1-1, with unresolved D. Trimming removed 8 bases from V and 1 base from J, with 11 bases in between. This CDR3 comprises 13 residues. CDR1 is MGHRA, CDR2 YSYEKL, per germline.

V gene TRBV4-2 combines with J gene TRBJ1-6, with 10 bases fitting TRBD1. Germline V CDR1 and CDR2: LGHNA, YNFKEQ. This CDR3 has 16 residues. Trimming cost V 0 bases and J 8 bases; bases outside gene matches: 4. The CDR3 reads CASSQETGTGDSPLHF. CDR3 DNA sequence: TGTGCCAGCAGCCAAGAGACCGGGACAGGGGATTCACCCCTCCACTTT.

This clone is medium-sized (0.01 to 0.1%) in the sample. The chain couples TRBV5-1 to TRBJ2-5; 7 nucleotides line up with TRBD1. The CDR3 totals 15 residues. In germline, CDR1 is SGHRS, CDR2 YFSETQ. J gave up 2 bases and V 3 bases, and 7 bases lay outside the gene matches. DNA of the CDR3: TGCGCCAGCAGCTCCGACAGGGTAGGACAAGAGACCCAGTACTTC. Residues: CASSSDRVGQETQYF. The full variable domain, its missing parts supplied by reference TRBV5-1 and TRBJ2-5, is KAGVTQTPRYLIKTRGQQVTLSCSPISGHRSVSWYQQTPGQGLQFLFEYFSETQRNKGNFPGRFSGRQFSNSRSEMNVSTLELGDSALYLCASSSDRVGQETQYFGPGTRLLVL.

This clone was counted between two and nine times. V and J are TRBV7-4 and TRBJ1-2, with 7 bases lining up with TRBD1. The CDR3 is 14 residues long. Per the germline V gene, CDR1 is SGHVT and CDR2 is SQSDAQ. The V segment lost 5 bases and the J segment 5 bases; nucleotides outside the gene matches: 8. The CDR3 loop is CASSVGGGEYGYTF. The CDR3 DNA is TGTGCCAGCAGCGTAGGAGGGGGCGAATATGGCTACACCTTC.

This clone is classed as medium-sized. This chain connects TRBV4-3 to TRBJ2-2, with TRBD1 as a possible D gene (6 bases). The CDR3 covers 14 residues. The germline CDR1 and CDR2 sequences are LGHNA and YSLEER. The V and J ends lost 2 bases and 6 bases respectively, with 10 bases between them. The CDR3 reads CASSQIQGAGELFF. In DNA form, the CDR3 reads TGCGCCAGCAGCCAAATACAGGGCGCCGGGGAGCTGTTTTTT.

DNA for the CDR3: TGTGCCAGCAGCCCCCAGGGGGCGAGGAACACTGAAGCTTTCTTT. Encoded protein: CASSPQGARNTEAFF. V usage is TRBV7-9 and J usage is TRBJ1-1, with 8 positions matching TRBD1. The CDR3 sequence is 15 residues long. The germline CDR1 and CDR2 sequences are SEHNR and FQNEAQ (reference sequence). With V trimmed by 5 bases and J by 1 base, 6 bases remained unmatched.

This clone was observed a few times. J is TRBJ2-4 and V is TRBV19; the D is unclear. CDR3 length: 17 amino acids. Germline values: CDR1 LNHDA, CDR2 SQIVND (reference sequence). V lost 4 bases and J lost 0, with 16 bases in between. In DNA form, the CDR3 reads TGTGCCAGTAGTACGTCAACAGAATTACAAGCCAAAAACATTCAGTACTTC. It encodes CASSTSTELQAKNIQYF.

The V and J genes are TRBV27 and TRBJ1-1; no definite D call. Germline lookup yields CDR1 MNHEY and CDR2 SMNVEV (reference sequence). The CDR3 contains 14 residues. With 3 bases removed from V and 2 bases from J, the gap between germline ends came to 10 bases. CDR3 sequence (DNA): TGTGCCAGCAGTTTTTACGGAACAAACACTGAAGCTTTCTTT. Encoded protein: CASSFYGTNTEAFF.

The rearrangement uses TRBV11-1 and TRBJ1-1, with D uncertain. The length of the CDR3 is 12 residues. The V end was cut by 2 bases, the J end by 5 bases, with 6 bases between. Germline V lookup: CDR1 SGHAT, CDR2 FQDESV (reference sequence). The CDR3 here is CASSLTATEAFF. The CDR3 region has the DNA TGTGCCAGCAGCTTAACGGCTACTGAAGCTTTCTTT. Based on the CDR3 plus reference TRBV11-1 and TRBJ1-1, the full variable domain is EAEVAQSPRYKITEKSQAVAFWCDPISGHATLYWYRQILGQGPELLVQFQDESVVDDSQLPKDRFSAERLKGVDSTLKIQPAELGDSAMYLCASSLTATEAFFGQGTRLTVV.

This chain links TRBV19 with TRBJ1-5, with a tentative D call TRBD1 (5 bases). CDR1 is LNHDA, CDR2 SQIVND, per germline (reference sequence). Trimming left V 3 bases short and J 10 bases short, with 22 bases between. The CDR3 runs 16 residues. CDR3 region: CASSIPGGSGLDPQHF. CDR3 DNA sequence: TGTGCCAGTAGTATTCCTGGCGGGTCAGGGCTCGACCCCCAGCATTTT.

This clone was found once. This rearrangement joins TRBV11-1 to TRBJ2-5; D possibly corresponds to TRBD1 (6 bases). The CDR3 has 15 amino acids. Trimming left V 3 bases short and J 4 bases short, with 15 bases between. Germline assignment: CDR1 SGHAT and CDR2 FQDESV (reference sequence). The CDR3 DNA reads as TGTGCCAGCAGCTTTACGACAGGAATGGGAGAGACCCAGTACTTC. It codes for CASSFTTGMGETQYF.

V usage is TRBV11-1 and J usage is TRBJ1-1, with a weak D call TRBD1 (5 bases). This CDR3 comprises 14 residues. Per germline, CDR1 SGHAT and CDR2 FQDESV (reference sequence). The V end was cut by 5 bases, the J end by 11 bases, with 21 bases between. The CDR3 region is CASSPKTAAAWAFF. DNA for the CDR3: TGTGCCAGCAGCCCAAAGACAGCGGCCGCCTGGGCTTTCTTT.

The rearrangement joins TRBV2 to TRBJ2-7; TRBD1 matches 8 bases. There are 13 residues in the CDR3. Germline-derived CDR1 and CDR2 are SNHLY and FYNNEI. The junction had 4 bases not matched to a gene; V was cut back by 3 bases and J by 6 bases. The chain's CDR3 is CASSDRGLIEQYF. Here the CDR3 DNA reads TGTGCCAGCAGTGACAGGGGGCTCATCGAGCAGTACTTC.

CDR3 nucleotide sequence: TGTGCCAGCAGCCAATTCGCACAGGGTGATTTCGGCTACACCTTC. This encodes CASSQFAQGDFGYTF. V is TRBV16 and J is TRBJ1-2; possibly TRBD1 for D (6 bases). Per the germline V gene, CDR1 is KGHSY and CDR2 is FQNENV. Trimming took 1 base from V and 8 from J, leaving 17 bases between them. The CDR3 extends over 15 amino acids.

The sample holds a few counts of this clone. This sequence is one base from a far larger clone and is likely a read error. Other nucleotide sequences in the sample specify the same CDR3. This chain uses TRBV28 with TRBJ1-1, with unresolved D. Looked up from germline, CDR1 is MDHEN and CDR2 is SYDVKM. The length of the CDR3 is 13 residues. CDR3 sequence: CASSPQRNTEAFF. In DNA, the CDR3 is TGCGCCAGCAGCCCTCAGAGGAACACTGAAGCTTTCTTT. The whole variable domain, remainder taken from reference TRBV28 and TRBJ1-1, is DVKVTQSSRYLVKRTGEKVFLECVQDMDHENMFWYRQDPGLGLRLIYFSYDVKMKEKGDIPEGYSVSREKKERFSLILESASTNQTSMYLCASSPQRNTEAFFGQGTRLTVV.